This entry describes one T cell receptor beta chain. This record comes from a study of Graves' ophthalmopathy and Graves' hyperthyroidism. RNA transcripts provided the template for amplifying TCR beta CDR3 regions. An opening RT-PCR round employed HTBI primers and preceded a second-round multiplex PCR. Using its own MiXCR run on the multiplex PCR reads, TCRdb lists one record per CDR3 protein. The repertoire has over a million distinct CDR3 sequences, less than 45% of them found once; the top ten carry 11%. Material: peripheral blood or thyroid tissue (not recorded which). This sequence was found in an adult man with Graves' hyperthyroidism.

The CDR3 nucleotides are TGTGCCAGCTCACCGCTCTCCCCGGACGGGCCTGGGACCCAGTACTTC. Protein product: CASSPLSPDGPGTQYF. The V gene is TRBV25-1, the J gene TRBJ2-5; the D is unclear. V shed 8 bases and J shed 7 bases, with 26 bases lying between them. This CDR3 has 16 residues. Germline CDR1 is MGHDK and CDR2 is SYGVNS.